This T cell receptor (beta chain) appears in the sequencing data of a study of cytomegalovirus exposure and HLA in healthy donors. Overall study: Among the 370 or so donors who were genotyped, roughly 76% fell in the genetic ancestry cluster that is associated with self-reported Caucasian donors. General study points: Productive rates of about 90% or about 30% were seen for most TCR beta V segments in an earlier analysis. HLA allele associations emerged for around 15,000 TCR beta sequences in a later analysis, at 0.05 false discovery rate. Most of the CMV-associated TCR beta chains (in a later analysis) appeared to be HLA-restricted.

With regard to this clone: What it binds is unknown.

This CDR3 region has 14 residues. Germline V gives CDR1 MDHEN, CDR2 SYDVKM. V shed 8 bases and J shed 0 bases, with 11 bases lying between them. 13 Jbeta primers and 60 Vbeta primers were used for the PCR. Produced via immunoSEQ multiplex PCR; TCRdb's table is partial and in-frame only. The repertoire holds around 140,000 clones, over 70% seen once, with roughly 4.8% in the top ten. The chain is built from TRBV28 and TRBJ1-3, with D unresolved. The receptor was derived from a man aged 40-49 years in good health and CMV-seronegative. Material for sequencing was PBMCs. The CDR3 DNA follows: TGTGCCAGCGGTCCCGGTAGCTCTGGAAACACCATATATTTT. Translation: CASGPGSSGNTIYF.